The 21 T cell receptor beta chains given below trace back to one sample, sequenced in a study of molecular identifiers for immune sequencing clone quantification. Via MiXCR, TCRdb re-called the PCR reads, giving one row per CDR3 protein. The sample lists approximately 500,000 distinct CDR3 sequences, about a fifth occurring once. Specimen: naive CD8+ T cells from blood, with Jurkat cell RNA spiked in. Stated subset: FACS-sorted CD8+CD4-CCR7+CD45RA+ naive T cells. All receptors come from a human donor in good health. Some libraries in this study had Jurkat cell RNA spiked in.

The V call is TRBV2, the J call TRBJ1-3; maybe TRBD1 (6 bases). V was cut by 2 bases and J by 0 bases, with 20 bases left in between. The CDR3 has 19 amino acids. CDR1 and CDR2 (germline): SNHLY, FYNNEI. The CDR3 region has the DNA TGTGCCAGCAGTGAACCCACCGATACACAGGGCCACTCTGGAAACACCATATATTTT. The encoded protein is CASSEPTDTQGHSGNTIYF. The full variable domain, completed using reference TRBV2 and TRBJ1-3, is EPEVTQTPSHQVTQMGQEVILRCVPISNHLYFYWYRQILGQKVEFLVSFYNNEISEKSEIFDDQFSVERPDGSNFTLKIRSTKLEDSAMYFCASSEPTDTQGHSGNTIYFGEGSWLTVV.

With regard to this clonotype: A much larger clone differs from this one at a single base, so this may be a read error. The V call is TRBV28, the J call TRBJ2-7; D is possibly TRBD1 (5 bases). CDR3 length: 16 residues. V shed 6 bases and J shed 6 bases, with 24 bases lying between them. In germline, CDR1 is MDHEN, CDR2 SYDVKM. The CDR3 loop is CASSPPERGKDGEQYF. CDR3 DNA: TGTGCCAGCAGCCCACCTGAAAGGGGCAAAGATGGCGAGCAGTACTTC.

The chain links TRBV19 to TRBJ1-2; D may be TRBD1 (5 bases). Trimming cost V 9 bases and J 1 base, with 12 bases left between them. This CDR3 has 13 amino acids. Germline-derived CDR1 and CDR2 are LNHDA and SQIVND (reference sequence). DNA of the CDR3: TGTGCCAGGCGACAGAAAATTAACTATGGCTACACCTTC. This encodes CARRQKINYGYTF.

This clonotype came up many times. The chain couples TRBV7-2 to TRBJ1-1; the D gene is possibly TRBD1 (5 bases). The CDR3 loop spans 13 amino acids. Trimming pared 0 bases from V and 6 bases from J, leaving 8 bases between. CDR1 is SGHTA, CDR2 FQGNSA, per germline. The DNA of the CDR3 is TGTGCCAGCAGCTTAGCCTGGGGCGCTGAAGCTTTCTTT. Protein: CASSLAWGAEAFF.

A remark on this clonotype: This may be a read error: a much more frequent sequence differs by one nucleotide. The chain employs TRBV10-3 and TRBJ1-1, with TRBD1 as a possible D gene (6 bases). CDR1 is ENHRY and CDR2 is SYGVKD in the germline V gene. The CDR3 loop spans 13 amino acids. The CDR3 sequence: CPISLRTDTEAFF. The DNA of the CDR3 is TGTCCCATCAGCCTAAGGACAGACACTGAAGCTTTCTTT.

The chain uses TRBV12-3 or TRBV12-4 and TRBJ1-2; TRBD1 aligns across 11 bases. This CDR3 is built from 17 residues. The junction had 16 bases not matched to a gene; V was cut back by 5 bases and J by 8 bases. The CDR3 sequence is CASSPADRGRVGWGYTF. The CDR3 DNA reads TGTGCCAGCAGTCCCGCGGACAGGGGGCGAGTTGGATGGGGCTACACCTTC.

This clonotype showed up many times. The CDR3 sequence is CSARDRQRARYEQYF. In nucleotides, the CDR3 is TGCAGTGCTAGAGATCGCCAGCGGGCCCGCTACGAGCAGTACTTC. This chain joins TRBV20-1 and TRBJ2-7; TRBD2 might be the D (6 bases). The CDR3 is 15 amino acids. Trimming stripped 0 bases from V and 3 bases from J, with 15 bases between. Germline values: CDR1 DFQATT, CDR2 SNEGSKA (reference sequence).

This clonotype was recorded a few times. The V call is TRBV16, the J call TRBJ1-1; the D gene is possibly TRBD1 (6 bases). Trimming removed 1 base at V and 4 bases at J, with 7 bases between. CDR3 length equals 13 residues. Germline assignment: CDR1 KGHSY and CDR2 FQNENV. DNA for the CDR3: TGTGCCAGCAGCCAATTAGGGGGCACTGAAGCTTTCTTT. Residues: CASSQLGGTEAFF.

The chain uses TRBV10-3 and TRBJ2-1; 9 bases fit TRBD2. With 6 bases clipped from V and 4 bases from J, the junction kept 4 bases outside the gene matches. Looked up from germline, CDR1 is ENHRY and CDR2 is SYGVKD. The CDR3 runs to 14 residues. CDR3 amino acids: CAISAGGGYNEQFF. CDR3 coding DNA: TGTGCCATCAGCGCGGGGGGGGGGTACAATGAGCAGTTCTTC.

This CDR3 reads CASSQERLDYSNTIYF. The CDR3 nucleotides read TGCGCCAGCAGCCAAGAAAGGTTGGACTATTCCAACACCATATATTTT. The chain links TRBV4-3 to TRBJ1-3; the D is unclear. Germline V CDR1 and CDR2: LGHNA, YSLEER. V was trimmed by 0 bases and J by 7 bases, leaving 16 bases between them. The length of the CDR3 is 16 residues.

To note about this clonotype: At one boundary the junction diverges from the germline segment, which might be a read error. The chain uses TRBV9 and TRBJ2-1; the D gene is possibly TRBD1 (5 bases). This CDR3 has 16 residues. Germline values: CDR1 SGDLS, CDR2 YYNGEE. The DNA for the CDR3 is TGTGCCAGCAGCCCGACAGCGCGCCCTTCCTACAGTGAGCAGTTCTTC. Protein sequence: CASSPTARPSYSEQFF.

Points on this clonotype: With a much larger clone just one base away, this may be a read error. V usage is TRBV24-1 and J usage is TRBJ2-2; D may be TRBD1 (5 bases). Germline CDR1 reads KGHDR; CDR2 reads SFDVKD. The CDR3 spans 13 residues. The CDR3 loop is CVTKKGDSGELFF. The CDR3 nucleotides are TGTGTCACCAAAAAAGGGGATTCCGGGGAGCTGTTTTTT.

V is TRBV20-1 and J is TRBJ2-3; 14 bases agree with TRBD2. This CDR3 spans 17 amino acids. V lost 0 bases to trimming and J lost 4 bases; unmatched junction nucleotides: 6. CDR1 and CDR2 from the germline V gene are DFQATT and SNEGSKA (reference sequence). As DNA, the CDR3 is TGCAGTGCTAGAGATCCCGGGACTAGCGGGGGCGCAGATACGCAGTATTTT. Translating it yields CSARDPGTSGGADTQYF.

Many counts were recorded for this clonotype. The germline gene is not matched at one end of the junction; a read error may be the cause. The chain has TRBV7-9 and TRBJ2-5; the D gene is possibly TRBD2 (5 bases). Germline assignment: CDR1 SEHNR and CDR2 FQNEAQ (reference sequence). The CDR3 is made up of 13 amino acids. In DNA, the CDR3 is TGCGCCAGCAGCTTGGGGAGTCAAGAGACCCAGTACTTC. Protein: CASSLGSQETQYF.

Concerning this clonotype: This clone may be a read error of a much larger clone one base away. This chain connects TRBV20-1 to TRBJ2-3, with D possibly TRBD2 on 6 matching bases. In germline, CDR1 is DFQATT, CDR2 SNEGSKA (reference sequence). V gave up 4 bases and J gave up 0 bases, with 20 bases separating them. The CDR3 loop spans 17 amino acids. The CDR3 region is CSAIPRLDGISTDTQYF. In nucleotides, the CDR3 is TGCAGTGCTATCCCGAGACTAGACGGCATTAGCACAGATACGCAGTATTTT.

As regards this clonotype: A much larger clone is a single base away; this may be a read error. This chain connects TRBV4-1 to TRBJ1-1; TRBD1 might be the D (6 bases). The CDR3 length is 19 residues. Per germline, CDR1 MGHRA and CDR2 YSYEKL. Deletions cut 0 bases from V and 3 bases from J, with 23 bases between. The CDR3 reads CASSQEWAVSRGGDTEAFF. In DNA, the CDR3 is TGCGCCAGCAGCCAAGAATGGGCGGTGTCAAGGGGGGGAGACACTGAAGCTTTCTTT.

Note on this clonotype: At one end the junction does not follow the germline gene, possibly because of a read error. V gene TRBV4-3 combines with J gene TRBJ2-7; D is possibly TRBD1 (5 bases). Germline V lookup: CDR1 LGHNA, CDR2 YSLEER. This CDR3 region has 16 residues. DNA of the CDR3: TGCGCCAGCAGCCAAGAATGGCAGGGTCTTGTTTACGAGCAGTGCTTC. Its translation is CASSQEWQGLVYEQCF.

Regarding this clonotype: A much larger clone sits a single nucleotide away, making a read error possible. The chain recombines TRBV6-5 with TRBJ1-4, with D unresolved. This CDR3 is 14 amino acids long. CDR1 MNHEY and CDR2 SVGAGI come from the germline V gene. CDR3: CASSYSPGDGKLVF. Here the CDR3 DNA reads TGTGCCAGCAGTTACTCTCCCGGGGATGGAAAACTGGTTTTT.

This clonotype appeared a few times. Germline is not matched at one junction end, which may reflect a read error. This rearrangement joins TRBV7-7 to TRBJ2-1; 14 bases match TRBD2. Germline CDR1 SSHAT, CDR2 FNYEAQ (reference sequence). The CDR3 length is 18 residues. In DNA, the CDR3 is TGTGCTAGCAGCCCCATGGGGGGGGGACTAGCGGGAGTCCGTGAGCAGTTCTTC. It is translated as CASSPMGGGLAGVREQFF.

The CDR3 DNA sequence: TGCGCCAGCAGCCAAGATGGCCGACAGGGGGCTGCTTTCTTT. The encoded protein is CASSQDGRQGAAFF. V usage is TRBV4-3 and J usage is TRBJ1-1; 10 bases are shared with TRBD1. Losses at the gene ends were 0 bases for V and 11 bases for J; bases not matched to a gene: 6. CDR3 length: 14 residues. CDR1 and CDR2 (germline): LGHNA, YSLEER.

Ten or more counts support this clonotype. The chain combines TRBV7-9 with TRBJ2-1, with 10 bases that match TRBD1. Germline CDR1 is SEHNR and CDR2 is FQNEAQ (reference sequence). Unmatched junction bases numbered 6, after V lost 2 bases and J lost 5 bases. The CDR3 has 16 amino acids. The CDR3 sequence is CASSLPRQGANNEQFF. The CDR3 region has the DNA TGTGCCAGCAGCTTACCGAGACAGGGGGCAAACAATGAGCAGTTCTTC. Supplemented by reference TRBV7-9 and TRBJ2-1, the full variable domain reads DTGVSQNPRHKITKRGQNVTFRCDPISEHNRLYWYRQTLGQGPEFLTYFQNEAQLEKSRLLSDRFSAERPKGSFSTLEIQRTEQGDSAMYLCASSLPRQGANNEQFFGPGTRLTVL.